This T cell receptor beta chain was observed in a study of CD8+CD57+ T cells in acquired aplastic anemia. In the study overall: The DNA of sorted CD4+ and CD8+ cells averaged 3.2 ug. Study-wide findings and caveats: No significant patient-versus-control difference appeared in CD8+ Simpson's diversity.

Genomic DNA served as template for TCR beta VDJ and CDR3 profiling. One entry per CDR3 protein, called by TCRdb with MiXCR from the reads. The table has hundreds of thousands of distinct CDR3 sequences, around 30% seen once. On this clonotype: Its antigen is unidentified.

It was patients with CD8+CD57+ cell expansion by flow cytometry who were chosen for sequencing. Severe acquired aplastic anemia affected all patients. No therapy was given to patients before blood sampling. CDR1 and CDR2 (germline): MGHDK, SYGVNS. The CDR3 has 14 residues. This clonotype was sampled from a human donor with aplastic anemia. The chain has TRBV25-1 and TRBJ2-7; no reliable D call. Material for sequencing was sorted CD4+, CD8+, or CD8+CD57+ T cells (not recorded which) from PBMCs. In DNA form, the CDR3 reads TGTGCTAGAGATCTCCAGCGCCCCTCCTACGAGCAGTACTTC. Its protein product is CARDLQRPSYEQYF.